Following are 20 T cell receptor beta chains from one sample sequenced in a study of T-cell memory formation after mild COVID-19. TCRdb itself ran the 5' RACE reads through MiXCR, one entry per CDR3 protein. The sample includes 100,000 to 150,000 distinct CDR3 sequences, approximately 17% of them seen just once. The sample taken for sequencing was PBMCs or a T cell subset sorted from them (not recorded which). The origin of the receptors is a man younger than 35 who had mild COVID-19 (a few samples of this study predate the infection). Cell type and time point are not known.

In this sample, this clonotype turned up many times. The V call is TRBV5-1, the J call TRBJ2-3; D unclear. Germline assignment: CDR1 SGHRS and CDR2 YFSETQ. The CDR3 has 13 residues. V was trimmed by 3 bases and J by 4 bases, leaving 9 bases between them. CDR3 amino acids: CASSSPGPDTQYF. CDR3 DNA sequence: TGCGCCAGCAGCTCCCCTGGGCCAGATACGCAGTATTTT. Complete variable domain (other parts from reference TRBV5-1 and TRBJ2-3): KAGVTQTPRYLIKTRGQQVTLSCSPISGHRSVSWYQQTPGQGLQFLFEYFSETQRNKGNFPGRFSGRQFSNSRSEMNVSTLELGDSALYLCASSSPGPDTQYFGPGTRLTVL.

This clonotype was detected only a few times. The chain recombines TRBV25-1 with TRBJ2-1, with D perhaps matching TRBD2 (6 bases). V was shortened by 1 base and J by 3 bases, with 10 bases between the two germline ends. Germline CDR1 MGHDK, CDR2 SYGVNS. The CDR3 consists of 15 residues. Here the CDR3 reads CASSEFRGDYNEQFF. DNA for the CDR3: TGTGCCAGCAGTGAATTTCGCGGGGACTACAATGAGCAGTTCTTC.

This clonotype occurred a few times. V gene TRBV7-3 combines with J gene TRBJ1-1; D might be TRBD1 (5 bases). V was trimmed by 5 bases and J by 2 bases, leaving 12 bases between them. Germline CDR1 and CDR2: SGHTA and FQGTGA. The CDR3 is made up of 14 amino acids. This chain's CDR3 is CASSGGPSNTEAFF. DNA for the CDR3: TGTGCCAGCAGCGGGGGACCGTCCAACACTGAAGCTTTCTTT.

The rearrangement uses TRBV20-1 and TRBJ2-3, with 9 bases identical to TRBD1. The junction had 2 bases not matched to a gene; V was cut back by 6 bases and J by 10 bases. This CDR3 is 10 amino acids long. Germline V gene lookup returns CDR1 DFQATT and CDR2 SNEGSKA (reference sequence). CDR3 sequence reads: CSAWTGAQYF. In nucleotides, the CDR3 is TGCAGTGCGTGGACAGGGGCGCAGTATTTT.

This clonotype occurred a few times. This chain links TRBV12-3 or TRBV12-4 with TRBJ1-4; D uncertain. Trimming pared 6 bases from V and 3 bases from J, leaving 14 bases between. This CDR3 has 15 residues. CDR3 sequence reads: CASSLRGVANEKLFF. CDR3 sequence (DNA): TGTGCCAGCAGCTTGCGAGGAGTAGCTAATGAAAAACTGTTTTTT.

This chain connects TRBV7-2 to TRBJ2-3; a possible D gene is TRBD2 (7 bases). CDR1 SGHTA and CDR2 FQGNSA come from the germline V gene. The V gene lost 1 base and the J gene lost 11 bases, with 16 bases spanning the gap. CDR3 length equals 14 residues. DNA of the CDR3: TGTGCCAGCAGCTTAGACCGCTCTAGGGGGGGGCAGTATTTT. Translated: CASSLDRSRGGQYF.

V gene TRBV2 combines with J gene TRBJ1-6; no reliable D call. The germline V gene has CDR1 SNHLY and CDR2 FYNNEI. There are 16 residues in the CDR3. The ends were cut back, 5 bases at V and 7 bases at J, with 18 bases in the middle. Written as DNA, the CDR3 is TGTGCCAGCAGTCAAATGCCGGAGGTGTCGAATTCACCCCTCCACTTT. Encoded protein: CASSQMPEVSNSPLHF.

Only a few counts were recorded for this clonotype. The V call is TRBV20-1, the J call TRBJ2-6, with D unresolved. CDR1 is DFQATT, CDR2 SNEGSKA, per germline (reference sequence). The V gene lost 0 bases and the J gene lost 3 bases, with 9 bases spanning the gap. The CDR3 runs to 15 residues. CDR3 nucleotide sequence: TGCAGTGCTAGAGATCAGCGTGGTGGGGCCAACGTCCTGACTTTC. Translating gives CSARDQRGGANVLTF.

This clonotype was counted a few times. This CDR3 reads CSARTAGNTIYF. The CDR3 nucleotides are TGCAGTGCTAGGACGGCTGGAAACACCATATATTTT. The rearrangement uses TRBV20-1 and TRBJ1-3, with unresolved D. Trimming left V 3 bases short and J 2 bases short, with 5 bases between. Germline V gene data show CDR1 as DFQATT and CDR2 as SNEGSKA (reference sequence). CDR3 length: 12 amino acids.

This clonotype was recorded a few times. V and J are TRBV7-2 and TRBJ1-1, with unresolved D. V was cut by 3 bases and J by 6 bases, with 17 bases left in between. Germline CDR1 SGHTA, CDR2 FQGNSA. This CDR3 comprises 15 residues. The CDR3 loop is CASSFDRSQSAEAFF. CDR3 coding DNA: TGTGCCAGCAGCTTTGACCGTTCGCAGAGCGCTGAAGCTTTCTTT.

Ten or more counts support this clonotype. V gene TRBV28 combines with J gene TRBJ2-5, with TRBD1 identical over 8 bases. Germline V CDR1 and CDR2: MDHEN, SYDVKM. The CDR3 is 13 residues long. V lost 5 bases to trimming and J lost 5 bases; unmatched junction nucleotides: 4. Here the CDR3 reads CASSRTGMETQYF. DNA for the CDR3: TGTGCCAGCAGTCGGACAGGGATGGAGACCCAGTACTTC.

The V gene is TRBV20-1, the J gene TRBJ1-3, with a possible D match to TRBD1 (5 bases). Trimming stripped 1 base from V and 0 bases from J, with 7 bases between. CDR3 length: 14 residues. Germline values: CDR1 DFQATT, CDR2 SNEGSKA (reference sequence). The CDR3 region has the DNA TGCAGTGCTAGAGTACAGGACTCTGGAAACACCATATATTTT. The encoded protein is CSARVQDSGNTIYF.

In DNA, the CDR3 is TGCGCCAGCAGCCAAGGACTAGCGGGGGGTTACACCGGGGAGCTGTTTTTT. Protein: CASSQGLAGGYTGELFF. The chain has TRBV4-3 and TRBJ2-2; 13 bases align to TRBD2. J was trimmed by 3 bases and V by 1 base; bases with no gene match: 2. From germline, CDR1 is LGHNA and CDR2 YSLEER. The CDR3 consists of 17 residues.

This rearrangement joins TRBV18 to TRBJ2-3; D call uncertain. CDR1 KGHSH and CDR2 LQKENI come from the germline V gene. The CDR3 runs 17 residues. V was cut by 1 base and J by 6 bases, with 20 bases left in between. CDR3 loop: CASSPLPAALLRDTQYF. CDR3 DNA: TGTGCCAGCTCACCACTCCCGGCGGCTCTTCTGCGTGATACGCAGTATTTT. The full variable domain, its missing parts supplied by reference TRBV18 and TRBJ2-3, is NAGVMQNPRHLVRRRGQEARLRCSPMKGHSHVYWYRQLPEEGLKFMVYLQKENIIDESGMPKERFSAEFPKEGPSILRIQQVVRGDSAAYFCASSPLPAALLRDTQYFGPGTRLTVL.

This clonotype was counted a few times. The J gene is TRBJ2-7, the V gene TRBV20-1; 7 bases match TRBD2. The germline gives CDR1 DFQATT, CDR2 SNEGSKA (reference sequence). After removal of 1 base from V and 0 bases from J, the junction contained 3 bases not matched to a gene. CDR3 length equals 14 residues. In nucleotides, the CDR3 is TGCAGTGCTAGAGCGCGGGGGTACTCCTACGAGCAGTACTTC. As protein: CSARARGYSYEQYF.

The J gene is TRBJ2-3, the V gene TRBV7-2, with TRBD2 as a possible D gene (5 bases). V lost 3 bases to trimming and J lost 3 bases, with 13 bases between them. Germline CDR1 reads SGHTA; CDR2 reads FQGNSA. The CDR3 runs to 15 residues. The CDR3 DNA is TGTGCCAGCAGCTTCGCAGGACTTTTTACAGATACGCAGTATTTT. Protein: CASSFAGLFTDTQYF.

This clonotype appeared many times. The rearrangement links TRBV5-1 to TRBJ2-5; tentative D call: TRBD1 (6 bases). From germline, CDR1 is SGHRS and CDR2 YFSETQ. Trimming stripped 3 bases from V and 5 bases from J, with 11 bases between. The CDR3 is 13 residues long. The CDR3 DNA sequence: TGCGCCAGCAGCTCTCCAGGGGAGGAGACCCAGTACTTC. Its translation: CASSSPGEETQYF.

This clonotype was seen at least ten times. The rearrangement links TRBV5-6 to TRBJ2-1, with D possibly being TRBD1 or TRBD2 (5 bases each). Trimming stripped 0 bases from V and 0 bases from J, with 10 bases between. The CDR3 is 16 residues long. Germline loops: CDR1 SGHDT, CDR2 YYEEEE. CDR3 coding DNA: TGTGCCAGCAGCTTGGGAGGGCAGGGCTCCTACAATGAGCAGTTCTTC. Protein sequence: CASSLGGQGSYNEQFF.

This clonotype came up a few times. V and J are TRBV4-3 and TRBJ2-7; 7 bases align to TRBD2. Germline values: CDR1 LGHNA, CDR2 YSLEER. CDR3 length: 16 amino acids. Trimming took 0 bases from V and 4 from J; bases not matched to a gene: 9. As DNA, the CDR3 is TGCGCCAGCAGCCAAGATTTGAGATCGGGGGGTTACGAGCAGTACTTC. Its translation: CASSQDLRSGGYEQYF.

The V gene is TRBV5-5, the J gene TRBJ1-6; D is unresolved. V was shortened by 0 bases and J by 0 bases, with 4 bases between the two germline ends. The CDR3 runs to 15 residues. The germline gives CDR1 SGHKS, CDR2 YYEKEE (reference sequence). CDR3 sequence (DNA): TGTGCCAGCAGCTTGGTCGGCTCCTATAATTCACCCCTCCACTTT. Its translation is CASSLVGSYNSPLHF.